This TCR beta chain was found in a study of blood T cell repertoires in COVID-19. About the study: Sites in the United States, Italy and Spain provided acute and convalescent COVID-19 samples.

The participants were between about 18 and 90 years old and came from about two dozen US areas. Germline CDR1 and CDR2: SEHNR and FQNEAQ (reference sequence). This CDR3 region has 16 residues. V lost 1 base and J 0 bases, leaving 13 bases between the germline ends. This clone came up a few times. Profiled with immunoSEQ multiplex PCR; TCRdb holds only in-frame clones, not every one. The sample holds over 250,000 clones; around 89% are singletons and the top ten take just under 9%. Material for sequencing was PBMCs or T cells enriched from blood (not recorded which). The rearrangement joins TRBV7-9 to TRBJ2-7; D possibly corresponds to TRBD1 (7 bases). This receptor was identified in a man between 35 and 55 years old who had recovered from COVID-19. This chain's CDR3 is CASSLVHRGGSYEQYF. CDR3 nucleotides: TGTGCCAGCAGCTTAGTCCACAGGGGAGGCTCCTACGAGCAGTACTTC.